The clone carrying this T cell receptor beta chain was recorded a few times. Its specificity is not known. The entry originates in a study of early T cells in non-severe SARS-CoV-2 infection. The overall study: Bulk RNA from unsorted whole blood was sequenced; chains were unpaired.

Individual cDNA molecules were tagged with unique molecular identifiers, the study reported. TCRdb called the 5' RACE reads again in MiXCR, with one record for every CDR3 protein. Of approximately 99,000 distinct CDR3 sequences in the sample, around 10% were seen once. Findings and limits, study-wide: Private and CD4 specificities were missed by VDJdb matching, skewed to anti-spike CD8.

This CDR3 spans 13 amino acids. The germline CDR1 and CDR2 sequences are SGHVT and SQSDAQ. Trimming took 6 bases from V and 2 from J; bases not matched to a gene: 3. This chain uses TRBV7-4 with TRBJ2-7, with 8 positions matching TRBD2. This receptor was taken from an adult who was a healthcare worker with PCR-confirmed SARS-CoV-2 infection or an uninfected control (not recorded which). Material for sequencing was whole blood. CDR3 bases: TGTGCCAGCAGATCTAGCGGGCCCTACGAGCAGTACTTC. This encodes CASRSSGPYEQYF.